This section outlines one T cell receptor (beta chain) sequence together with its context. Antigen: not known. PCR used 60 Vbeta primers and 13 Jbeta primers. Using immunoSEQ multiplex PCR, the repertoire was profiled, and TCRdb retains in-frame clones only, with some absent. Altogether tens of thousands of clones are present, roughly 86% being singletons, with the ten largest covering roughly 2%. The CDR3 loop spans 13 amino acids. V was clipped by 5 bases and J by 1 base, with 3 bases between them. The germline gives CDR1 KGHSH, CDR2 LQKENI. The sample belongs to a study of cytomegalovirus exposure and HLA in healthy donors. Findings and caveats of the study: Most TCR sequences were rare, but some public TCRs occurred in many donors. As was reported, the HLA-A and HLA-B alleles of most subjects were accurately predicted from TCR beta sequences. Cytomegalovirus-associated TCR beta chains were listed, numbering roughly 150.

The genes are TRBV18 and TRBJ2-6; unclear D gene. Sequenced input: PBMCs. The sequence was obtained from a man aged 18 to 29 in good health and CMV-seronegative. Written as DNA, the CDR3 is TGTGCCAGCTCAGAGTCTGGGGCCAACGTCCTGACTTTC. Translated: CASSESGANVLTF.